This T cell receptor (beta chain) derives from a study of T-cell memory formation after mild COVID-19. The wider study: TCR clusters mostly belonged to single donors.

This clonotype has only a few counts. TCRdb redid the calling of the 5' RACE reads with MiXCR, one entry per CDR3 protein. The table lists about 390,000 distinct CDR3 sequences, about 16% of them singletons. This CDR3 has 13 residues. V lost 3 bases and J 5 bases, leaving 10 bases between the germline ends. The germline V gene encodes CDR1 SGHTA and CDR2 FQGNSA. The receptor's source is a man younger than 30 who had mild COVID-19 (a few samples of this study predate the infection). Cell type and time point are not known. Sequenced: PBMCs or a T cell subset sorted from them (not recorded which). J is TRBJ2-5 and V is TRBV7-2; no clear D gene. Here the CDR3 reads CASSFGFWETQYF. In DNA form, the CDR3 reads TGTGCCAGCAGCTTCGGCTTCTGGGAGACCCAGTACTTC.